This TCR beta chain is from a study of cytomegalovirus exposure and HLA in healthy donors. Study-wide context: Falling in the Caucasian-associated ancestry cluster were roughly 80% of 398 genotyped donors.

PCR employed 60 Vbeta and 13 Jbeta primers. Profiling relied on immunoSEQ multiplex PCR, and the TCRdb table lists in-frame clones only, not all of them. The table includes 150,000 to 200,000 clones, roughly 85% detected once. CDR1 is SGHDT and CDR2 is YYEEEE in the germline V gene. The trim removed 4 bases at V and 2 bases at J, leaving 9 bases unmatched. CDR3 length equals 16 residues. The chain has TRBV5-6 and TRBJ2-3; TRBD1 matches 8 bases. The receptor's source is a man aged 18 to 29 in good health and CMV-seropositive. The sample comprised PBMCs. The CDR3 DNA reads TGTGCCAGCAGCAGAGGGGACAGGCCTGTCACAGATACGCAGTATTTT. It translates to CASSRGDRPVTDTQYF.